Listed below are T cell receptor beta chains from one sample, sequenced in a study of Ad26.COV2.S vaccination and SARS-CoV-2 variants. Assay used: immunoSEQ multiplex PCR; TCRdb lists only in-frame clones, some missing. The sample gives around 320,000 clones, roughly 86% of which show up once; roughly 1.9% is in the top ten. Material: peripheral blood, obtained in a trial of Ad26.COV2.S vaccine versus placebo. Receptors originate from a person between 18 and 65 years old who received the Ad26.COV2.S COVID-19 vaccine or a placebo. CDR3s include the opening cysteine and the closing phenylalanine or tryptophan. Fields, in order: V gene, J gene, D gene, clone size, CDR3 protein, CDR3 DNA. D genes are given only for firm matches. The size of a clone is reported for some rows only, either as once, few or many, or as a class for expanded clones.

v_call: TRBV10-3
j_call: TRBJ1-4
d_call: .
clone_size: .
cdr3_aa: CAIRGQGNEKLFF
cdr3_nt: TGTGCCATCAGGGGGCAGGGGAATGAAAAACTGTTTTTT

v_call: TRBV27
j_call: TRBJ2-2
d_call: TRBD1
clone_size: .
cdr3_aa: CASSLTSGTAHSLNTGELFF
cdr3_nt: TGTGCCAGCAGTTTAACTTCCGGGACAGCTCATTCTTTGAACACCGGGGAGCTGTTTTTT

v_call: TRBV10-3
j_call: TRBJ2-1
d_call: .
clone_size: .
cdr3_aa: CAISDRTQPPYNEQFF
cdr3_nt: TGTGCCATCAGTGATCGAACCCAGCCGCCCTACAATGAGCAGTTCTTC

v_call: TRBV2
j_call: TRBJ2-7
d_call: .
clone_size: once
cdr3_aa: CASRIYRQGYEQYF
cdr3_nt: TGTGCCAGCAGGATCTATCGTCAAGGCTACGAGCAGTACTTC

v_call: TRBV5-4
j_call: TRBJ2-7
d_call: TRBD2
clone_size: .
cdr3_aa: CASSVSGGATYEQYF
cdr3_nt: TGTGCCAGCAGCGTGAGCGGGGGAGCAACCTACGAGCAGTACTTC

v_call: TRBV10-3
j_call: TRBJ1-1
d_call: TRBD1
clone_size: .
cdr3_aa: CAISPSTGMNTEAFF
cdr3_nt: TGTGCCATCAGCCCCTCGACAGGGATGAACACTGAAGCTTTCTTT

v_call: TRBV7-3
j_call: TRBJ2-1
d_call: TRBD1
clone_size: .
cdr3_aa: CASSSGTGFHEQFF
cdr3_nt: TGTGCCAGCAGTTCCGGGACAGGGTTCCATGAGCAGTTCTTC

v_call: TRBV7-9
j_call: TRBJ1-4
d_call: TRBD1
clone_size: once
cdr3_aa: CASSAGQLATNEKLFF
cdr3_nt: TGTGCCAGCTCTGCGGGACAGCTCGCAACTAATGAAAAACTGTTTTTT

v_call: TRBV7-9
j_call: TRBJ1-3
d_call: TRBD1
clone_size: few
cdr3_aa: CASSLQGTEAGNTIYF
cdr3_nt: TGTGCCAGCAGCTTACAGGGGACAGAAGCTGGAAACACCATATATTTT

v_call: TRBV5-1
j_call: TRBJ2-7
d_call: TRBD1
clone_size: .
cdr3_aa: CASSLSTGVRDEQYF
cdr3_nt: TGCGCCAGCAGCTTATCGACAGGGGTGCGGGACGAGCAGTACTTC

v_call: TRBV6-5
j_call: TRBJ1-1
d_call: .
clone_size: .
cdr3_aa: CASSFGTPESEAFF
cdr3_nt: TGTGCCAGCAGTTTTGGGACACCAGAATCTGAAGCTTTCTTT

v_call: TRBV3-1/TRBV3-2
j_call: TRBJ1-1
d_call: TRBD1
clone_size: .
cdr3_aa: CASRTNQGATEAFF
cdr3_nt: TGTGCCAGCAGGACTAATCAGGGGGCAACTGAAGCTTTCTTT

v_call: TRBV18
j_call: TRBJ2-7
d_call: .
clone_size: few
cdr3_aa: CASSPPGNPYYEQYF
cdr3_nt: TGTGCCAGCTCACCACCGGGAAATCCGTACTACGAGCAGTACTTC

v_call: TRBV9
j_call: TRBJ1-2
d_call: TRBD1
clone_size: few
cdr3_aa: CASSSMTGARGYTF
cdr3_nt: TGTGCCAGCAGCTCAATGACAGGGGCTCGTGGCTACACCTTC

v_call: TRBV7-9
j_call: TRBJ2-7
d_call: .
clone_size: .
cdr3_aa: CASSFGGAAYEQYF
cdr3_nt: TGTGCCAGCAGCTTCGGAGGGGCCGCCTACGAGCAGTACTTC

v_call: TRBV7-3
j_call: TRBJ2-1
d_call: TRBD1
clone_size: .
cdr3_aa: CASSLGQGANEQFF
cdr3_nt: TGTGCCAGCAGCTTGGGACAGGGGGCCAATGAGCAGTTCTTC

v_call: TRBV5-1
j_call: TRBJ2-5
d_call: .
clone_size: once
cdr3_aa: CASSLMGQETQYF
cdr3_nt: TGCGCCAGCAGCTTGATGGGCCAAGAGACCCAGTACTTC

v_call: TRBV9
j_call: TRBJ1-1
d_call: .
clone_size: .
cdr3_aa: CASSVETGHEAFF
cdr3_nt: TGTGCCAGCAGCGTAGAAACAGGCCATGAAGCTTTCTTT

v_call: TRBV19
j_call: TRBJ1-4
d_call: .
clone_size: .
cdr3_aa: CASSLGRYNEKLFF
cdr3_nt: TGTGCCAGTAGTCTGGGACGGTATAATGAAAAACTGTTTTTT

v_call: TRBV10-3
j_call: TRBJ1-2
d_call: TRBD1
clone_size: .
cdr3_aa: CAISSRPDRVEGGYTF
cdr3_nt: TGTGCCATCAGTTCCCGTCCCGACAGGGTGGAAGGCGGCTACACCTTC

v_call: TRBV5-1
j_call: TRBJ2-3
d_call: .
clone_size: .
cdr3_aa: CASSRGTAKSTDTQYF
cdr3_nt: TGCGCCAGCAGCCGGGGGACGGCGAAAAGCACAGATACGCAGTATTTT

v_call: TRBV2
j_call: TRBJ1-5
d_call: .
clone_size: .
cdr3_aa: CASSDGDLPAHQPQHF
cdr3_nt: TGTGCCAGCAGTGACGGGGATCTACCGGCCCATCAGCCCCAGCATTTT

v_call: TRBV13
j_call: TRBJ1-5
d_call: .
clone_size: .
cdr3_aa: CASSLGQGRQPQHF
cdr3_nt: TGTGCCAGCAGCTTAGGACAGGGCCGGCAGCCCCAGCATTTT

v_call: TRBV10-1
j_call: TRBJ1-1
d_call: TRBD1
clone_size: .
cdr3_aa: CASSEFRGLLNTEAFF
cdr3_nt: TGCGCCAGCAGTGAGTTTAGGGGGCTCTTGAACACTGAAGCTTTCTTT

v_call: TRBV20-1
j_call: TRBJ1-2
d_call: .
clone_size: .
cdr3_aa: CSLEYYGYTF
cdr3_nt: TGCAGTCTGGAATACTATGGCTACACCTTC

v_call: TRBV11-2
j_call: TRBJ2-2
d_call: TRBD1
clone_size: .
cdr3_aa: CASSLSGTGSTGELFF
cdr3_nt: TGTGCCAGCAGCTTATCCGGGACAGGGAGCACCGGGGAGCTGTTTTTT

v_call: TRBV9
j_call: TRBJ1-2
d_call: .
clone_size: .
cdr3_aa: CASSGDPRGRGYTF
cdr3_nt: TGTGCCAGCAGCGGGGACCCCAGGGGTAGGGGCTACACCTTC

v_call: TRBV5-4
j_call: TRBJ2-7
d_call: .
clone_size: .
cdr3_aa: CASSLVGGRSNEQYF
cdr3_nt: TGTGCCAGCAGCTTGGTGGGTGGGCGAAGCAACGAGCAGTACTTC

v_call: TRBV27
j_call: TRBJ1-5
d_call: TRBD1
clone_size: .
cdr3_aa: CASSPGTGKNQPQHF
cdr3_nt: TGTGCCAGCAGCCCCGGGACAGGGAAGAATCAGCCCCAGCATTTT

v_call: TRBV12-3/TRBV12-4
j_call: TRBJ2-7
d_call: .
clone_size: few
cdr3_aa: CASSFGRYEQYF
cdr3_nt: TGTGCCAGCAGTTTCGGCAGGTACGAGCAGTACTTC

v_call: TRBV6-5
j_call: TRBJ1-4
d_call: .
clone_size: .
cdr3_aa: CASSYSSKGNEKLFF
cdr3_nt: TGTGCCAGCAGTTACTCGAGTAAAGGGAATGAAAAACTGTTTTTT

v_call: TRBV25-1
j_call: TRBJ2-1
d_call: .
clone_size: .
cdr3_aa: CASSVDNRADNEQFF
cdr3_nt: TGTGCCAGCAGTGTAGACAACAGGGCGGACAATGAGCAGTTCTTC

v_call: TRBV6-9
j_call: TRBJ1-4
d_call: .
clone_size: .
cdr3_aa: CASSYSIWLSNEKLFF
cdr3_nt: TGTGCCAGCAGTTATTCTATATGGCTATCGAATGAAAAACTGTTTTTT

v_call: TRBV29-1
j_call: TRBJ1-2
d_call: .
clone_size: once
cdr3_aa: CSALEPLNYGYTF
cdr3_nt: TGCAGCGCCTTGGAGCCGCTAAACTATGGCTACACCTTC

v_call: TRBV3-1/TRBV3-2
j_call: TRBJ1-1
d_call: .
clone_size: .
cdr3_aa: CASSQLGEATEAFF
cdr3_nt: TGTGCCAGCAGCCAGCTGGGGGAGGCAACTGAAGCTTTCTTT

v_call: TRBV4-1
j_call: TRBJ2-3
d_call: TRBD2
clone_size: .
cdr3_aa: CASSSGLAGKDTQYF
cdr3_nt: TGCGCCAGCAGCTCTGGACTAGCGGGTAAGGATACGCAGTATTTT

v_call: TRBV5-1
j_call: TRBJ2-7
d_call: TRBD1
clone_size: .
cdr3_aa: CASRSTGGEQYF
cdr3_nt: TGCGCCAGCAGGTCGACAGGGGGTGAGCAGTACTTC

v_call: TRBV12-3/TRBV12-4
j_call: TRBJ1-2
d_call: .
clone_size: few
cdr3_aa: CASSPRPIDGYTF
cdr3_nt: TGTGCCAGCAGTCCCCGCCCAATCGATGGCTACACCTTC

v_call: TRBV6-2/TRBV6-3
j_call: TRBJ2-3
d_call: TRBD2
clone_size: .
cdr3_aa: CASSYSGSGSTDTQYF
cdr3_nt: TGTGCCAGCAGTTACTCCGGTAGCGGGAGCACAGATACGCAGTATTTT

v_call: TRBV9
j_call: TRBJ2-3
d_call: .
clone_size: .
cdr3_aa: CASSVGLEATDTQYF
cdr3_nt: TGTGCCAGCAGCGTAGGACTAGAGGCCACAGATACGCAGTATTTT

v_call: TRBV6-4
j_call: TRBJ2-2
d_call: TRBD1
clone_size: .
cdr3_aa: CASSGQGFTGELFF
cdr3_nt: TGTGCCAGCAGTGGACAGGGCTTCACCGGGGAGCTGTTTTTT

v_call: TRBV9
j_call: TRBJ1-1
d_call: TRBD1
clone_size: .
cdr3_aa: CASSVDPGTVTEAFF
cdr3_nt: TGTGCCAGCAGCGTAGACCCTGGGACAGTCACAGAAGCTTTCTTT

v_call: TRBV7-9
j_call: TRBJ2-2
d_call: .
clone_size: .
cdr3_aa: CASSLKVNTGELFF
cdr3_nt: TGTGCCAGCAGCTTAAAGGTGAACACCGGGGAGCTGTTTTTT

v_call: TRBV7-9
j_call: TRBJ2-2
d_call: .
clone_size: .
cdr3_aa: CASSLAARNTGELFF
cdr3_nt: TGTGCCAGCAGCTTAGCGGCCAGGAACACCGGGGAGCTGTTTTTT

v_call: TRBV7-9
j_call: TRBJ2-1
d_call: TRBD2
clone_size: once
cdr3_aa: CASSRTSGGTTGGNEQFF
cdr3_nt: TGTGCCAGCAGCCGGACTAGCGGGGGAACCACCGGGGGCAATGAGCAGTTCTTC

v_call: TRBV9
j_call: TRBJ2-1
d_call: .
clone_size: few
cdr3_aa: CASSLSPGSNEQFF
cdr3_nt: TGTGCCAGCAGCCTATCCCCAGGGAGCAATGAGCAGTTCTTC

v_call: TRBV2
j_call: TRBJ1-2
d_call: .
clone_size: .
cdr3_aa: CASSRETYGYTF
cdr3_nt: TGTGCCAGCAGCCGGGAGACCTATGGCTACACCTTC

v_call: TRBV3-1/TRBV3-2
j_call: TRBJ2-5
d_call: TRBD1
clone_size: once
cdr3_aa: CASSQAAGGETQYF
cdr3_nt: TGTGCCAGCAGCCAAGCGGCAGGGGGAGAGACCCAGTACTTC

v_call: TRBV5-4
j_call: TRBJ1-1
d_call: .
clone_size: .
cdr3_aa: CASSHSGGTEAFF
cdr3_nt: TGTGCCAGCAGCCACTCGGGAGGCACTGAAGCTTTCTTT

v_call: TRBV27
j_call: TRBJ1-3
d_call: TRBD1
clone_size: .
cdr3_aa: CASSLDRYSGNTIYF
cdr3_nt: TGTGCCAGCAGTTTGGACAGGTACTCTGGAAACACCATATATTTT

v_call: TRBV5-1
j_call: TRBJ1-1
d_call: TRBD1
clone_size: .
cdr3_aa: CASSLTPGGATEAFF
cdr3_nt: TGCGCCAGCAGCTTAACCCCAGGGGGGGCCACTGAAGCTTTCTTT

v_call: TRBV7-9
j_call: TRBJ1-5
d_call: .
clone_size: once
cdr3_aa: CASKNQPQHF
cdr3_nt: TGTGCCAGCAAGAATCAGCCCCAGCATTTT

v_call: TRBV9
j_call: TRBJ2-2
d_call: .
clone_size: .
cdr3_aa: CASNQPNGELFF
cdr3_nt: TGTGCCAGCAACCAACCCAACGGGGAGCTGTTTTTT

v_call: TRBV6-5
j_call: TRBJ1-1
d_call: .
clone_size: once
cdr3_aa: CASSYSLGTEAFF
cdr3_nt: TGTGCCAGCAGTTACTCGCTCGGCACTGAAGCTTTCTTT

v_call: TRBV5-1
j_call: TRBJ2-5
d_call: .
clone_size: .
cdr3_aa: CASRLGGQETQYF
cdr3_nt: TGCGCCAGCAGACTTGGGGGACAAGAGACCCAGTACTTC

v_call: TRBV21-1
j_call: TRBJ1-1
d_call: .
clone_size: .
cdr3_aa: CASTLTGVNTEAFF
cdr3_nt: TGTGCCAGCACCCTTACAGGGGTTAACACTGAAGCTTTCTTT

v_call: TRBV18
j_call: TRBJ1-3
d_call: TRBD1
clone_size: .
cdr3_aa: CASSPGTDLGNTIYF
cdr3_nt: TGTGCCAGCTCACCAGGGACAGACCTCGGAAACACCATATATTTT

v_call: TRBV7-2
j_call: TRBJ2-3
d_call: TRBD2
clone_size: .
cdr3_aa: CASSLTSGGDTQYF
cdr3_nt: TGTGCCAGCAGCTTGACTAGCGGGGGTGATACGCAGTATTTT

v_call: TRBV7-2
j_call: TRBJ2-2
d_call: TRBD1
clone_size: .
cdr3_aa: CASGQGEGGELFF
cdr3_nt: TGTGCCAGCGGACAGGGAGAGGGCGGGGAGCTGTTTTTT

v_call: TRBV3-1/TRBV3-2
j_call: TRBJ1-5
d_call: TRBD1
clone_size: .
cdr3_aa: CASSQGTGSNQPQHF
cdr3_nt: TGTGCCAGCAGCCAAGGGACAGGGAGCAATCAGCCCCAGCATTTT